Listed below are T cell receptor beta chains from one sample, sequenced in a study of blood T cell repertoires in COVID-19. Clones were read by immunoSEQ multiplex PCR, and TCRdb kept only the in-frame ones, dropping some. The sample records about 53,000 clones, 85% to 90% being singletons. The sequenced sample consisted of peripheral blood. Every receptor here comes from a man aged 50 to 60 with acute or convalescent COVID-19. The CDR3 runs from the conserved cysteine through the conserved F or W.

j_call v_call cdr3_aa
TRBJ1-1 TRBV29-1 CSVAKGSNTEAFF
TRBJ2-7 TRBV13 CASSLARQGSYEQYF
TRBJ1-1 TRBV5-1 CASSTLGSGTEAFF
TRBJ1-1 TRBV6-5 CASSAHQGSEAFF
TRBJ2-2 TRBV7-9 CASSFGQNTGELFF
TRBJ1-1 TRBV7-8 CASSLRDRGNTEAFF
TRBJ2-5 TRBV2 CASTGLGRVAETQYF
TRBJ2-1 TRBV27 CASSFPGLASGGEQFF
TRBJ2-3 TRBV24-1 CATSDPGLAGDWDTQYF
TRBJ1-5 TRBV9 CASSVGETGSNQPQHF
TRBJ2-7 TRBV10-3 CATRSRSEAEGVYEQYF
TRBJ1-1 TRBV19 CATSTTQNTEAFF
TRBJ2-1 TRBV14 CASSLLAGVEQFF
TRBJ1-5 TRBV6-5 CASSFKGIHPDQPQHF
TRBJ1-3 TRBV19 CASSRRQLSGNTIYF
TRBJ1-5 TRBV18 CASSSDRAQPQHF
TRBJ2-1 TRBV4-1 CASSQRGLAGGEQFF
TRBJ1-5 TRBV18 CASSLGQGSQPQHF
TRBJ2-2 TRBV7-3 CASSAGYTGELFF
TRBJ2-1 TRBV19 CASSIVAGGTNEQFF
TRBJ2-3 TRBV9 CASSAYTDTQYF
TRBJ2-1 TRBV7-7 CASSPDRGFSYNEQFF
TRBJ1-1 TRBV7-8 CASSRDRFVMTEAFF
TRBJ1-1 TRBV6-5 CASKTTGAGTEAFF
TRBJ1-4 TRBV10-3 CAISESLAATNEKLFF
TRBJ1-6 TRBV6-5 CASSYGGAGNSPLHF
TRBJ1-1 TRBV7-9 CASSIPTGEGTEAFF
TRBJ1-6 TRBV6-5 CASRRTGDNSPLHF
TRBJ1-5 TRBV18 CASSPPDQPQHF
TRBJ1-5 TRBV3-1/TRBV3-2 CASSHSQGVLEHNQPQHF
TRBJ2-3 TRBV9 CASSVARGQGSDTQYF
TRBJ1-6 TRBV6-1 CASSEGRTGASPLHF
TRBJ1-1 TRBV15 CATSYDRGSETFF
TRBJ2-2 TRBV5-1 CASSPEGNTGELFF
TRBJ2-3 TRBV11-2 CASSRRDTQYF
TRBJ2-2 TRBV27 CASSLGYDRVTGELFF
TRBJ1-1 TRBV10-3 CAISDQGDTEAFF
TRBJ1-2 TRBV27 CASRPGQGSGANYGYTF
TRBJ1-1 TRBV7-6 CASSLVLGQASVGAFF
TRBJ2-7 TRBV7-2 CASSSQGSGAYEQYF
TRBJ1-5 TRBV7-2 CASSFVGRSNQPQHF
TRBJ1-3 TRBV18 CASSQSQGGTAGNTIYF
TRBJ1-6 TRBV5-1 CASSLNMEIPSPLHF
TRBJ1-1 TRBV6-5 CASSSRWTGWTEAFF
TRBJ2-5 TRBV5-5 CASSSSGGALETQYF
TRBJ1-1 TRBV5-1 CASSLLAGVNTEAFF
TRBJ2-5 TRBV24-1 CATRKSGPQETQYF
TRBJ1-1 TRBV11-3 CASRAGGTRTEAFF
TRBJ2-7 TRBV6-5 CASSRTSGSSYEQYF
TRBJ2-5 TRBV18 CASSQKGVEETQYF
TRBJ2-1 TRBV29-1 CSAAYGTVGEQFF
TRBJ1-4 TRBV28 CASSLGGVANEKLFF
TRBJ1-1 TRBV15 CATSGTYMNTEAFF
TRBJ2-5 TRBV5-1 CASSPGDLTQYF